The sample holds many counts of the clone carrying this TCR beta chain. Amplification targeted TCR beta CDR3 regions from RNA transcripts. RT-PCR in the first round (using the HTBI primer set) targeted the TCR CDR3. Via MiXCR, TCRdb re-called the multiplex PCR reads, giving one row per CDR3 protein. The repertoire has a few hundred thousand distinct CDR3 sequences, about an eighth of them found once; the top ten carry 5% to 6%. Diagnoses rested on clinical symptoms, serum thyroxine and TRAb, thyroid ultrasound and orbital computed tomography. The V gene lost 0 bases and the J gene lost 0 bases, with 8 bases spanning the gap. Germline V gene lookup returns CDR1 LGHDT and CDR2 YNNKEL (reference sequence). This CDR3 spans 15 amino acids. The sample comes from a study of T cells in Graves' hyperthyroidism and ophthalmopathy.

The TCR was taken from a woman aged 18-35 years with Graves' hyperthyroidism. This chain connects TRBV3-1 to TRBJ1-1; tentatively, D is TRBD1 (5 bases). Source material: blood. DNA of the CDR3: TGTGCCAGCAGCCAAGAGGGCAGGGTGAACACTGAAGCTTTCTTT. Protein product: CASSQEGRVNTEAFF. Supplemented by reference TRBV3-1 and TRBJ1-1, the full variable domain reads DTAVSQTPKYLVTQMGNDKSIKCEQNLGHDTMYWYKQDSKKFLKIMFSYNNKELIINETVPNRFSPKSPDKAHLNLHINSLELGDSAVYFCASSQEGRVNTEAFFGQGTRLTVV.